This T cell receptor (beta chain) was recorded in a study of CD8 T cells in Susac syndrome. Reverse transcription of roughly 0.45 to 1 ug RNA used random hexamers. TCRdb re-called the immunoSEQ multiplex PCR reads with MiXCR, one entry per CDR3 protein. The sample records around 270,000 distinct CDR3 sequences, approximately 90% being singletons. Germline V gene sequence: CDR1 SNHLY, CDR2 FYNNEI. This CDR3 region has 15 residues. Deletions cut 7 bases from V and 5 bases from J, with 20 bases between. What was sequenced was CD8+ T cells from PBMCs. The V call is TRBV2, the J call TRBJ1-1; D ambiguous. The receptor's source is a human donor with multiple sclerosis. The CDR3: CASISPSRFSTEAFF. The CDR3 DNA follows: TGTGCCAGCATTTCCCCCAGCAGGTTCTCTACTGAAGCTTTCTTT. Combining the CDR3 with reference TRBV2 and TRBJ1-1 gives the whole variable domain EPEVTQTPSHQVTQMGQEVILRCVPISNHLYFYWYRQILGQKVEFLVSFYNNEISEKSEIFDDQFSVERPDGSNFTLKIRSTKLEDSAMYFCASISPSRFSTEAFFGQGTRLTVV.